This T cell receptor beta chain came from a study of human T cells and chemical hapten exposure. Background on the study: Diphenylcyclopropenone, dosed weekly to the scalp, was given to patients throughout the roughly 25-week study. The cohort included alopecia areata under or over 50% scalp, totalis and universalis.

This sample's time point: pre-sensitization, week 0. The treatment is: therapeutic diphenylcyclopropenone sensitization with weekly scalp DPC. Per germline, CDR1 SGHRS and CDR2 YFSETQ. Deletions cut 1 base from V and 0 bases from J, with 14 bases between. The CDR3 loop spans 17 amino acids. This clonotype has only a few counts. The library attached unique molecular identifiers to individual cDNA molecules. TCRdb recomputed calls from the RACE reads with MiXCR, one row per CDR3 protein. The sample lists 95,000 to 100,000 distinct CDR3 sequences; approximately 10% were seen once. Sequenced here: whole blood, sampled in connection with sensitization to the hapten diphenylcyclopropenone (DPC). V gene TRBV5-1 combines with J gene TRBJ1-3; no firm D call. The origin of this receptor is a woman aged 60-70 years with alopecia areata. Some clones in this sample may be carry-over from other donors' samples. The CDR3 region is CASSLIQAADSGNTIYF. In nucleotides, the CDR3 is TGCGCCAGCAGCTTGATCCAGGCGGCGGACTCTGGAAACACCATATATTTT.